This record concerns one TCR beta chain sequence. One end of the junction does not line up with germline, which may come from a read error. This sample is part of a study of tumor-infiltrating lymphocytes in primary liver carcinoma. This CDR3 spans 15 amino acids. CDR1 is SGHNT, CDR2 YENEEA, per germline. For each extraction, RNA and DNA were obtained together from approximately 20-30 mg of unsorted bulk tissue. Synthesis of TCR beta cDNA was carried out from about 500 ng total RNA with a constant-region primer. Three rounds of nested multiplex PCR with slightly modified ARM-PCR produced TCR beta libraries. Investigators reported that the first two PCR rounds, at around 11 cycles each, used TRBV1-TRBV30 forward primers with a C-beta reverse primer. Using its own MiXCR run on the multiplex PCR reads, TCRdb lists one record per CDR3 protein. The sample contains around 80,000 distinct CDR3 sequences, roughly 72% of which appear only once.

This TCR came from a man between 40 and 49 years old with primary liver carcinoma and hepatitis B virus infection. Sample: tumor-adjacent normal liver tissue. The gene calls are TRBV11-3 and TRBJ2-1; 14 bases agree with TRBD2. Written as DNA, the CDR3 is TGTGCCAGCAGCCGACTAGCGGGGGGGGGGTATGAGCAGTCCTTC. As protein: CASSRLAGGGYEQSF.